The sequence of this TCR beta chain was determined in a study of blood T cell repertoires in COVID-19. Study at large: COVID-19 samples, acute and convalescent, were from the United States, Italy and Spain.

Resolution of symptoms, clearance, or two negative PCRs was present in recovered Cohort 3 donors. The repertoire was sequenced with immunoSEQ multiplex PCR; TCRdb's copy has only in-frame clones and lacks some. The sample lists approximately 200,000 clones, 85% occurring once. The CDR3 spans 15 residues. V lost 0 bases and J lost 0, with 9 bases in between. Sequencing was performed on PBMCs or T cells enriched from blood (not recorded which). The TCR sequence derives from a man in his forties or fifties who had recovered from COVID-19. The V and J genes are TRBV23-1 and TRBJ2-7; D is perhaps TRBD2 (5 bases). TRBV23-1 is an open reading frame, and its role is uncertain. CDR3 sequence (DNA): TGCGCCAGCAGTCAATCAACGGGGAGCTCCTACGAGCAGTACTTC. Its protein is CASSQSTGSSYEQYF.